Sequencing of this TCR beta chain was carried out in a study of blood T cell repertoires in COVID-19. About the research overall: Sample material is recorded as cDNA or gDNA derived from T cells, B-cell-depleted T cells, or PBMCs.

The CDR3 has 13 residues. V gave up 8 bases and J gave up 5 bases; unmatched junction bases: 7. The table came from immunoSEQ multiplex PCR; TCRdb's copy has only in-frame clones and leaves some out. This table holds around 250,000 clones, approximately 85% found once. The V call is TRBV12-3 or TRBV12-4, the J call TRBJ1-1, with 8 nucleotides matching TRBD1. This TCR came from a human donor in a cohort sampled during active COVID-19. The specimen sequenced was peripheral blood. CDR3 in DNA: TGTGCCAGCCGCCAGGGGGCGCGTACTGAAGCTTTCTTT. Protein product: CASRQGARTEAFF.